The clone carrying this T cell receptor (beta chain) has a single count. Its antigen is unidentified. The CDR3 consists of 17 residues. Germline values: CDR1 SEHNR, CDR2 FQNEAQ (reference sequence). V trimming: 2 bases; J trimming: 2 bases; junction bases outside the gene matches: 7. This entry is derived from a study of OX40 agonist ivuxolimab in advanced cancers. Across the whole study: It was permissible to have had prior anti-PD-1, anti-PD-L1 or anti-CTLA-4 therapy, and around 41% had some. Study results and limitations: More expanded clones were found, on average, in CD8+ than in CD4+ T cells. Normalized expansion of T-cell clones was also low for some nonresponders.

The table came from immunoSEQ multiplex PCR; TCRdb's copy has only in-frame clones and leaves some out. This sample yields about 20,000 clones, of which 86% are seen a single time; less than 20% belongs to the top ten. This chain uses TRBV7-9 with TRBJ2-2, with 8 bases matching TRBD2. The TCR comes from an adult with an advanced solid tumor such as melanoma, head and neck, liver or kidney cancer. The sequencing used CD4+ or CD8+ T cells sorted from blood, collected in a trial of the OX40 agonist ivuxolimab. The chain's CDR3 is CASSLRGGALNTGELFF. CDR3 in DNA: TGTGCCAGCAGCTTACGGGGGGGGGCTCTCAACACCGGGGAGCTGTTTTTT.